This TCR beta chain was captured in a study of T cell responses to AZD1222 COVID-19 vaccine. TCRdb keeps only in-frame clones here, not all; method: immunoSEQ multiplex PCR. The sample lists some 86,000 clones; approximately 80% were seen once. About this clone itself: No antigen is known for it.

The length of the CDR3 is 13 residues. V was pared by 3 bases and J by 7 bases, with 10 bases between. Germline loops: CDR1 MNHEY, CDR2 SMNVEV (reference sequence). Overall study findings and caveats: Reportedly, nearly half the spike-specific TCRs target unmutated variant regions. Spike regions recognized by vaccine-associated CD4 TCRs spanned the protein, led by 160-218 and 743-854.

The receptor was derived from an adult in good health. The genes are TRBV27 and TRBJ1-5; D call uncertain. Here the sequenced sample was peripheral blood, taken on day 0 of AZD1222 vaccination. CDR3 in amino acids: CASSFSMIQPQHF. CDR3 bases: TGTGCCAGCAGTTTCTCGATGATCCAGCCCCAGCATTTT.